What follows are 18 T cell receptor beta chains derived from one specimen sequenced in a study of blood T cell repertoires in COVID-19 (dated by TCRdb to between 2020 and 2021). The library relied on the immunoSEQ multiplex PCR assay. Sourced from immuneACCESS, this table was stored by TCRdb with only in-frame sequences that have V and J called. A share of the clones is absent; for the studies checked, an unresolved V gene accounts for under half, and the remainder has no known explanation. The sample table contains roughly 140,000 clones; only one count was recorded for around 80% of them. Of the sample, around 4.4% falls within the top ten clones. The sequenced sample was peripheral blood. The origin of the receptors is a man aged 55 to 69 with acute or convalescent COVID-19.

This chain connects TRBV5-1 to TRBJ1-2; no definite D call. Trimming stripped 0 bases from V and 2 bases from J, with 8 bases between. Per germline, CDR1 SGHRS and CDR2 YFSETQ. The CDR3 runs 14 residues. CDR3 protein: CASSLVAQNYGYTF. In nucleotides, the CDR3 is TGCGCCAGCAGCTTGGTTGCCCAGAACTATGGCTACACCTTC.

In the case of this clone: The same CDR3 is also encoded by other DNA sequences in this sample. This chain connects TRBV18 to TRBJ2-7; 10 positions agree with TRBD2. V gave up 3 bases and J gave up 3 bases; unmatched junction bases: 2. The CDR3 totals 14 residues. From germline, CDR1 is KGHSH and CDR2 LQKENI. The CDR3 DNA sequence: TGTGCCAGCTCACCTGGACTAGCGGACTACGAGCAGTACTTC. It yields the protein CASSPGLADYEQYF. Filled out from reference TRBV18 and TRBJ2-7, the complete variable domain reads NAGVMQNPRHLVRRRGQEARLRCSPMKGHSHVYWYRQLPEEGLKFMVYLQKENIIDESGMPKERFSAEFPKEGPSILRIQQVVRGDSAAYFCASSPGLADYEQYFGPGTRLTVT.

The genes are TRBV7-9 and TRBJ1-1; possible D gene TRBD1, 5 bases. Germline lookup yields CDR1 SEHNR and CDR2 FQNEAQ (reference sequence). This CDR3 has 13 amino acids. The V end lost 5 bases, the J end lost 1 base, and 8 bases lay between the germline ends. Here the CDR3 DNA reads TGTGCCAGCAGCCCGGGGGGGAACACTGAAGCTTTCTTT. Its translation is CASSPGGNTEAFF.

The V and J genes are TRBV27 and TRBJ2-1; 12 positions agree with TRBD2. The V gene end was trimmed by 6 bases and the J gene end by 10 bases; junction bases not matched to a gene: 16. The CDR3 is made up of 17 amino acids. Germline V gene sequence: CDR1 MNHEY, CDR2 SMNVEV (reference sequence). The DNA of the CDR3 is TGTGCCAGCAGCCCATTTAGGCTAGCGGGAGGGTTAGGGGAGCAGTTCTTC. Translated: CASSPFRLAGGLGEQFF.

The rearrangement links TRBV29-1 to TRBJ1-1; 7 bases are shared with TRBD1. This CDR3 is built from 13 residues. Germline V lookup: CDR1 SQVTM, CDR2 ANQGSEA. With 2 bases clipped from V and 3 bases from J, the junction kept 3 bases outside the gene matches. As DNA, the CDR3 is TGCAGCGTTGAACATACAGGGGACACTGAAGCTTTCTTT. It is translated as CSVEHTGDTEAFF.

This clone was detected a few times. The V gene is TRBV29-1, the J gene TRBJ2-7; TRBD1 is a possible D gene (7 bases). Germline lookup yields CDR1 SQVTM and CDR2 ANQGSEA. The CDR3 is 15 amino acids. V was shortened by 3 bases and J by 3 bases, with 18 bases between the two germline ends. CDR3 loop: CSVDLPRGDSYEQYF. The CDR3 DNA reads TGCAGCGTTGATTTACCCCGCGGGGACAGCTACGAGCAGTACTTC.

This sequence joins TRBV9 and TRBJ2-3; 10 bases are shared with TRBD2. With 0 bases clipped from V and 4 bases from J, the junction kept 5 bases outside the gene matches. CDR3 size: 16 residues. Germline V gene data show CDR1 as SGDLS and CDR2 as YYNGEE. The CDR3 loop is CASSVEASGSSDTQYF. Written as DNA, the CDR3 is TGTGCCAGCAGCGTAGAGGCTAGCGGGAGTTCAGATACGCAGTATTTT. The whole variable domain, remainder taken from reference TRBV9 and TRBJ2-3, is DSGVTQTPKHLITATGQRVTLRCSPRSGDLSVYWYQQSLDQGLQFLIQYYNGEERAKGNILERFSAQQFPDLHSELNLSSLELGDSALYFCASSVEASGSSDTQYFGPGTRLTVL.

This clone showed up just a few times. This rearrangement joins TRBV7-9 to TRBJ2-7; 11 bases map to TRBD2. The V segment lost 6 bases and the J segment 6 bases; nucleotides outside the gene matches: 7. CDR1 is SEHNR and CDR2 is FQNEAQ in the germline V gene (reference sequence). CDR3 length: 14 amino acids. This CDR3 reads CASRQLAGAGEQYF. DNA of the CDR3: TGTGCCAGCAGGCAACTAGCGGGAGCGGGCGAGCAGTACTTC.

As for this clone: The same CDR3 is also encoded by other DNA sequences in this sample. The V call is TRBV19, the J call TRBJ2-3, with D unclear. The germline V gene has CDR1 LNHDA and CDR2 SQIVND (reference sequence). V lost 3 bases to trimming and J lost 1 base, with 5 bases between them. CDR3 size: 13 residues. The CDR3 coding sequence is TGTGCCAGTAGTATCGGTGGCACAGATACGCAGTATTTT. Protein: CASSIGGTDTQYF.

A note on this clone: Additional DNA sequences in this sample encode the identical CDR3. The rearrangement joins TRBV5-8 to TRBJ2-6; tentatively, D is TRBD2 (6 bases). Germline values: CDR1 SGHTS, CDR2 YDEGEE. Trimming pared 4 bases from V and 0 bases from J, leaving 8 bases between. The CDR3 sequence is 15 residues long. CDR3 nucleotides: TGTGCCAGCAGCCCGGGGGTCTCTGGGGCCAACGTCCTGACTTTC. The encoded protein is CASSPGVSGANVLTF. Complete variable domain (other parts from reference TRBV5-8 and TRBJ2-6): EAGVTQSPTHLIKTRGQQATLRCSPISGHTSVYWYQQALGLGLQFLLWYDEGEERNRGNFPPRFSGRQFPNYSSELNVNALELEDSALYLCASSPGVSGANVLTFGAGSRLTVL.

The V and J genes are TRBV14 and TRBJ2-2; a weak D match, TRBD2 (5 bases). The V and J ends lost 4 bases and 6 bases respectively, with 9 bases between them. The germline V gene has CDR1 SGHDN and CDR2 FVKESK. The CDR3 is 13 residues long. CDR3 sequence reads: CASSPADSGELFF. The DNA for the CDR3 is TGTGCCAGCAGCCCCGCGGACTCCGGGGAGCTGTTTTTT.

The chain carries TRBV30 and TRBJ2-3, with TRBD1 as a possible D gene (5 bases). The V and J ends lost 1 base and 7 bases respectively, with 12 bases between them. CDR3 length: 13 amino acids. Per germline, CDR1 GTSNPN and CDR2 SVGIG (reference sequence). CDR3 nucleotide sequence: TGTGCCTGGAGTGCCGGACATTTAAATACGCAGTATTTT. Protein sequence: CAWSAGHLNTQYF.

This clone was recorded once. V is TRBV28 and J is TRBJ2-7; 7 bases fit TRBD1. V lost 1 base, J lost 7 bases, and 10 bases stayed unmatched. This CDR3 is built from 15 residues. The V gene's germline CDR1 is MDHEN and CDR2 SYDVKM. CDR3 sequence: CASSLSTTGPREQYF. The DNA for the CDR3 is TGTGCCAGCAGTTTATCGACGACAGGGCCCAGGGAGCAGTACTTC. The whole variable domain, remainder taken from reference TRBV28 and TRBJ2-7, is DVKVTQSSRYLVKRTGEKVFLECVQDMDHENMFWYRQDPGLGLRLIYFSYDVKMKEKGDIPEGYSVSREKKERFSLILESASTNQTSMYLCASSLSTTGPREQYFGPGTRLTVT.

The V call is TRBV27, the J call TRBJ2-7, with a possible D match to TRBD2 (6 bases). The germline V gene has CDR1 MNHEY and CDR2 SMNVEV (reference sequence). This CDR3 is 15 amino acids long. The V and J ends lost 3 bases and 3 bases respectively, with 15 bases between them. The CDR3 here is CASSFGGTVLYEQYF. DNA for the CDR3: TGTGCCAGCAGTTTTGGCGGGACCGTCCTCTACGAGCAGTACTTC.

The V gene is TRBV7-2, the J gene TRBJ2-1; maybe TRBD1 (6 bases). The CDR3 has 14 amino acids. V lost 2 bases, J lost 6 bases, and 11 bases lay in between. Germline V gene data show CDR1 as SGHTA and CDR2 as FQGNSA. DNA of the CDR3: TGTGCCAGCAGCTTAAGAGGACAGATCAATGAGCAGTTCTTC. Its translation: CASSLRGQINEQFF.

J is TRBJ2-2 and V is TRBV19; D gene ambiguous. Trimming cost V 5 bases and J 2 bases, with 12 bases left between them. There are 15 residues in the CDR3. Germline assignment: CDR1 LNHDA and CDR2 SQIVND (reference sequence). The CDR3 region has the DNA TGTGCCAGTAGTGCTGAACTTCTCAACACCGGGGAGCTGTTTTTT. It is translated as CASSAELLNTGELFF.

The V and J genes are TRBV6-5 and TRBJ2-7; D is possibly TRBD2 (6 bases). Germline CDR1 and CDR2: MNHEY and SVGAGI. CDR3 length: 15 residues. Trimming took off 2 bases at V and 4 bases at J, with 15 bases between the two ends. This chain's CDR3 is CASSYKGGSGYEQYF. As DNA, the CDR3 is TGTGCCAGCAGTTACAAGGGAGGTAGTGGGTACGAGCAGTACTTC.

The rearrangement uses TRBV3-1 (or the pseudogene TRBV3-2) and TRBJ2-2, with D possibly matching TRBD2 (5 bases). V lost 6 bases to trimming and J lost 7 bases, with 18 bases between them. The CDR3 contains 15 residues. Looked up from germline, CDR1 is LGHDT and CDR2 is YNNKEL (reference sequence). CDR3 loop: CASSPSGRHGGELFF. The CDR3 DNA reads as TGTGCCAGCAGTCCCTCGGGGAGACACGGCGGGGAGCTGTTTTTT.